This TCR beta chain stems from a study of cytomegalovirus exposure and HLA in healthy donors. Primers included in the PCR were 60 Vbeta and 13 Jbeta primers. Generated by immunoSEQ multiplex PCR, the TCRdb table keeps only in-frame clones and is missing some. Its listing shows 70,000 or so clones. V lost 2 bases to trimming and J lost 4 bases, with 12 bases between them. The CDR3 is 15 residues long. Germline V gives CDR1 MGHDK, CDR2 SYGVNS. Study-wide findings and caveats: Compared with the roughly 700-donor mean, an Asian-associated ancestry cluster reportedly had fewer N-insertions, according to a later analysis. Later analysis demonstrated an association between a missense DCLRE1C variant and TCR beta V- and J-gene trimming.

As to this clone: Its cognate antigen is unknown.

The sample comprised PBMCs. V and J are TRBV25-1 and TRBJ1-5; weak D call: TRBD1 (5 bases). The receptor was isolated from a boy aged 5-17 years in good health and CMV-seronegative. Written as DNA, the CDR3 is TGTGCCAGCAGTGAAGGGGGAGGCCTGAATCAGCCCCAGCATTTT. This gives the protein CASSEGGGLNQPQHF.